These 23 T cell receptor beta chains were sequenced from one sample in a study of vaccination and CD4 T cells after COVID-19. These receptors lack a known antigen. Oncomine TCR Beta short-read sequencing was applied to DNA from cultured CD4+ T cells. TCRdb independently ran MiXCR on the PCR reads; one entry per CDR3 protein. The repertoire consists of about 15,000 distinct CDR3 sequences, with roughly 52% occurring once and the leading ten covering around 16%. As to treatment: roughly 10-day PBMC culture with coronavirus spike peptide pools or control peptides (ViraFEST assay). Sequencing used CD4+ T cells from blood, cultured in vitro, obtained before SARS-CoV-2 vaccination. All receptors derive from a human donor who had recovered from COVID-19.

The rearrangement joins TRBV6-5 to TRBJ1-2; D remains ambiguous. This CDR3 region has 13 residues. In germline, CDR1 is MNHEY, CDR2 SVGAGI. V shed 4 bases and J shed 2 bases, with 8 bases lying between them. The CDR3, as DNA: TGTGCCAGCAGTTGGGCTGGGAACTATGGCTACACCTTC. Residues: CASSWAGNYGYTF.

The chain is built from TRBV4-3 and TRBJ1-5; no firm D call. The germline V and J ends were trimmed by 10 bases and 7 bases, with 8 bases remaining between them. Germline V gene sequence: CDR1 LGHNA, CDR2 YSLEER. The CDR3 is 10 residues long. The DNA of the CDR3 is TGCGCCACTCCCGGGCAGCCCCAGCATTTT. Its translation is CATPGQPQHF.

Remarks on this clonotype: Relative to the germline gene, one junction end is altered; a read error may explain this. The rearrangement uses TRBV6-1 and TRBJ2-3; D gene unclear. Germline lookup yields CDR1 MNHNS and CDR2 SASEGT. The CDR3 length is 14 residues. The CDR3 protein is CASREALEIDTQYF. In nucleotides, the CDR3 is TGTGCCAGCAGAGAAGCGCTAGAAATAGATACGCAGTATTTT.

CDR3 sequence: CSASRDRGWYSNQPQHF. The DNA for the CDR3 is TGCAGTGCCTCCCGGGACAGGGGGTGGTATAGCAATCAGCCCCAGCATTTT. This rearrangement joins TRBV20-1 to TRBJ1-5; 11 bases fit TRBD1. Germline-derived CDR1 and CDR2 are DFQATT and SNEGSKA (reference sequence). V gave up 6 bases and J gave up 0 bases; unmatched junction bases: 10. This CDR3 has 17 residues.

This CDR3 reads CASSYNRDRGSPLHF. Written as DNA, the CDR3 is TGTGCCAGTAGTTACAACCGGGACAGGGGCTCACCCCTCCACTTT. This rearrangement joins TRBV19 to TRBJ1-6; 10 bases map to TRBD1. The J segment lost 10 bases and the V segment lost 5 bases, leaving 8 bases of the junction unmatched. The CDR3 totals 15 residues. The germline gives CDR1 LNHDA, CDR2 SQIVND (reference sequence). Full variable domain (outside the CDR3, taken from reference TRBV19 and TRBJ1-6): DGGITQSPKYLFRKEGQNVTLSCEQNLNHDAMYWYRQDPGQGLRLIYYSQIVNDFQKGDIAEGYSVSREKKESFPLTVTSAQKNPTAFYLCASSYNRDRGSPLHFGNGTRLTVT.

The chain recombines TRBV7-3 with TRBJ2-5; TRBD2 is a possible D gene (5 bases). There are 13 residues in the CDR3. CDR1 SGHTA and CDR2 FQGTGA come from the germline V gene. Trimming shortened V by 6 bases and J by 5 bases, and 13 bases separated the two germline ends. CDR3 coding DNA: TGTGCCAGCAGTCTCGCCCGAGGGGAGACCCAGTACTTC. Protein product: CASSLARGETQYF.

The chain joins TRBV7-9 to TRBJ1-3; no firm D call. Germline V lookup: CDR1 SEHNR, CDR2 FQNEAQ (reference sequence). The ends were cut back, 0 bases at V and 0 bases at J, with 6 bases in the middle. The CDR3 length is 15 residues. CDR3 DNA: TGTGCCAGCAGCTTAGCCCTAAGCTCTGGAAACACCATATATTTT. It yields the protein CASSLALSSGNTIYF. The full variable domain, with the rest looked up from reference TRBV7-9 and TRBJ1-3, is DTGVSQNPRHKITKRGQNVTFRCDPISEHNRLYWYRQTLGQGPEFLTYFQNEAQLEKSRLLSDRFSAERPKGSFSTLEIQRTEQGDSAMYLCASSLALSSGNTIYFGEGSWLTVV.

This chain links TRBV7-8 with TRBJ1-1, with no clear D. The CDR3 covers 14 residues. Trimming took 3 bases from V and 4 from J, leaving 12 bases between them. Per germline, CDR1 SGHVS and CDR2 FQNEAQ. DNA for the CDR3: TGTGCCAGCAGCTTTGGTTCGCACGGCACTGAAGCTTTCTTT. It encodes CASSFGSHGTEAFF.

V gene TRBV10-3 combines with J gene TRBJ2-3; D possibly corresponds to TRBD2 (6 bases). Trimming left V 2 bases short and J 6 bases short, with 15 bases between. Germline loops: CDR1 ENHRY, CDR2 SYGVKD. There are 15 residues in the CDR3. DNA for the CDR3: TGTGCCATCAGTGAGCGGGGGAAGACGGGGGATACGCAGTATTTT. This gives the protein CAISERGKTGDTQYF.

By its share, this clonotype is medium-sized. It is unclear where the CDR3 begins or ends on the DNA, so no DNA is shown, and the CDR3 is as TCRdb lists it. The J gene is TRBJ1-6, the V gene TRBV7-5; the table's TRBD1 call for D was not verified on the DNA. TRBV7-5 is deemed a pseudogene. The CDR3 spans 17 residues, counting both ends. Here the CDR3 reads CISVPEVGTVGNSPLHF.

The J gene is TRBJ2-3, the V gene TRBV10-1; D gene uncertain. V was trimmed by 5 bases and J by 1 base, leaving 16 bases between them. Germline CDR1 and CDR2: WNHNN and SYGVQD (reference sequence). The CDR3 loop spans 16 amino acids. The CDR3 loop reads CASSTLYVLGTDTQYF. The CDR3 DNA follows: TGCGCCAGCAGTACCTTGTACGTACTCGGCACAGATACGCAGTATTTT.

This clonotype was observed a few times. This rearrangement joins TRBV28 to TRBJ2-3; 12 nucleotides match TRBD2. The junction had 5 bases not matched to a gene; V was cut back by 1 base and J by 0 bases. CDR1 and CDR2 from the germline V gene are MDHEN and SYDVKM. The CDR3 spans 18 residues. CDR3 in DNA: TGTGCCAGCAGTTTATCCGGACTAGCGGGGATAAGCACAGATACGCAGTATTTT. It codes for CASSLSGLAGISTDTQYF.

The rearrangement joins TRBV19 to TRBJ2-2; tentatively, D is TRBD2 (6 bases). The CDR3 contains 15 residues. The germline V gene has CDR1 LNHDA and CDR2 SQIVND (reference sequence). The V and J ends lost 7 bases and 2 bases respectively, with 14 bases between them. The CDR3 DNA sequence: TGTGCCAGTACGGTGGGGGGTTTTAACACCGGGGAGCTGTTTTTT. This encodes CASTVGGFNTGELFF. Drawing the rest from reference TRBV19 and TRBJ2-2, the complete variable domain is DGGITQSPKYLFRKEGQNVTLSCEQNLNHDAMYWYRQDPGQGLRLIYYSQIVNDFQKGDIAEGYSVSREKKESFPLTVTSAQKNPTAFYLCASTVGGFNTGELFFGEGSRLTVL.

CDR3 sequence (DNA): TGTGCCAGCAAACCGGGACAGTTCTTGTACGAGCAGTACTTC. The encoded protein is CASKPGQFLYEQYF. The gene calls are TRBV11-2 and TRBJ2-7, with 7 nucleotides matching TRBD1. This CDR3 spans 14 amino acids. V shed 7 bases, J shed 4 bases, and the junction held 10 bases outside the gene matches. Germline values: CDR1 SGHAT, CDR2 FQNNGV. Combining the CDR3 with reference TRBV11-2 and TRBJ2-7 gives the whole variable domain EAGVAQSPRYKIIEKRQSVAFWCNPISGHATLYWYQQILGQGPKLLIQFQNNGVVDDSQLPKDRFSAERLKGVDSTLKIQPAKLEDSAVYLCASKPGQFLYEQYFGPGTRLTVT.

V usage is TRBV11-3 and J usage is TRBJ2-5; perhaps D is TRBD1 or TRBD2 (6 bases each). Trimming removed 5 bases at V and 5 bases at J, with 15 bases between. CDR3 size: 14 residues. Germline V lookup: CDR1 SGHNT, CDR2 YENEEA. Here the CDR3 DNA reads TGTGCCAGCAGCCCCGGGGGCAGGGGTGAGACCCAGTACTTC. Translation: CASSPGGRGETQYF.

The CDR3 DNA reads as TGTGCCAGTAGACTAGCGGGAGTTAATGAGCAGTTCTTC. It yields the protein CASRLAGVNEQFF. The chain combines TRBV19 with TRBJ2-1, with 11 bases fitting TRBD2. The CDR3 spans 13 residues. Germline V gene sequence: CDR1 LNHDA, CDR2 SQIVND (reference sequence). The J segment lost 7 bases and the V segment lost 6 bases, leaving 2 bases of the junction unmatched.

The chain links TRBV7-2 to TRBJ2-2, with no clear D. V gave up 8 bases and J gave up 0 bases, with 10 bases separating them. The length of the CDR3 is 14 residues. CDR1 and CDR2 (germline): SGHTA, FQGNSA. CDR3 in amino acids: CASLRTANTGELFF. In DNA, the CDR3 is TGTGCCAGCTTACGGACGGCGAACACCGGGGAGCTGTTTTTT.

There are a few counts of this clonotype. The rearrangement links TRBV10-3 to TRBJ1-2, with 8 bases lining up with TRBD1. Germline CDR1 reads ENHRY; CDR2 reads SYGVKD. Germline trimming cut 0 bases from V and 8 bases from J; bases unmatched to any gene: 8. There are 15 residues in the CDR3. The CDR3 DNA follows: TGTGCCATCAGTGAGTCTAGACAGGGGAACGAGGGCTACACCTTC. Amino acid sequence: CAISESRQGNEGYTF.

The gene calls are TRBV20-1 and TRBJ2-3; 7 bases agree with TRBD2. The V and J ends lost 0 bases and 3 bases, in that order; junction bases with no gene match: 6. CDR3 size: 15 residues. Germline V gene data show CDR1 as DFQATT and CDR2 as SNEGSKA (reference sequence). The CDR3 nucleotides read TGCAGTGCTAGAGATGGGCGGGAGTCGACAGATACGCAGTATTTT. The encoded protein is CSARDGRESTDTQYF.

This chain joins TRBV28 and TRBJ2-1; perhaps TRBD2 as D (5 bases). V lost 6 bases, J lost 0 bases, and 15 bases lay in between. The CDR3 covers 16 residues. Germline V gene sequence: CDR1 MDHEN, CDR2 SYDVKM. In nucleotides, the CDR3 is TGTGCCAGCAGAAGTATAATAGGGAGCTCCTACAATGAGCAGTTCTTC. Protein sequence: CASRSIIGSSYNEQFF.

The chain links TRBV20-1 to TRBJ1-1; D remains ambiguous. CDR1 DFQATT and CDR2 SNEGSKA come from the germline V gene (reference sequence). V shed 1 base and J shed 0 bases, with 9 bases lying between them. This CDR3 is built from 14 residues. CDR3 sequence reads: CSARVIQVNTEAFF. Written as DNA, the CDR3 is TGCAGTGCTAGAGTTATTCAGGTGAACACTGAAGCTTTCTTT.

On this clonotype: No DNA is shown, since the ends of the CDR3 on it are uncertain; the CDR3 is the one TCRdb lists. This chain connects TRBV20-1 to TRBJ2-2. The CDR3 is 14 amino acids long, termini counted. The germline V gene has CDR1 DFQATT and CDR2 SNEGSKA (reference sequence). The CDR3 here is CSARSSTSGGELFF.

The J gene is TRBJ2-3, the V gene TRBV20-1; 9 bases match TRBD2. The CDR3 is made up of 14 amino acids. The trim removed 5 bases at V and 3 bases at J, leaving 6 bases unmatched. The germline V gene encodes CDR1 DFQATT and CDR2 SNEGSKA (reference sequence). The CDR3 nucleotides are TGCAGTGCTGCCGATAGCGGGAGAACAGATACGCAGTATTTT. Amino acid sequence: CSAADSGRTDTQYF.